One TCR beta chain is described in this entry. Its antigen is unidentified. Within the sample, other DNA sequences also encode this same CDR3. Naive CD8 cells comprised CD45RO-negative, CCR7-positively selected cells, excluding terminally differentiated effector memory CD45RA+ cells. The method was immunoSEQ multiplex PCR; TCRdb's version includes in-frame clones alone and lacks a portion of them. This repertoire shows just over 2,000,000 clones, just under 95% found once; its top ten account for 0.9% to 1.3%. These data belong to a study of shared clonotypes between healthy human individuals. The study, taken as a whole, reports: Clonotypes which were not shared had lower generation probabilities than clonotypes that all four donors shared. Sharing of clonotypes among donors was expected to vary with sequencing depth.

V lost 5 bases to trimming and J lost 2 bases, with 6 bases between them. The germline CDR1 and CDR2 sequences are MNHEY and SVGAGI. The CDR3 contains 13 residues. What was sequenced was naive CD8+ T cells sorted from blood. This clonotype was obtained from a young man in good health. The chain recombines TRBV6-5 with TRBJ2-2; D not certain. DNA of the CDR3: TGTGCCAGCAGTCGTGTTAACACCGGGGAGCTGTTTTTT. Its protein is CASSRVNTGELFF.